A single sample gave rise to the 21 T cell receptor beta chains below, sequenced in a study of blood T cell repertoires in COVID-19. Profiled with immunoSEQ multiplex PCR; TCRdb holds only in-frame clones, not every one. The sample includes 59,000 or so clones, 81% of them seen just once. Sequencing input: peripheral blood. The receptor set was obtained from a woman of 80 years or more with active or convalescent COVID-19.

This clone was counted a few times. This chain uses TRBV23-1 with TRBJ2-7, with D hard to call. TRBV23-1 is given ORF status, its function remaining uncertain. The CDR3 extends over 14 amino acids. Trimming took 4 bases from V and 2 from J, leaving 12 bases between them. CDR3: CASSPRIPPYEQYF. In DNA form, the CDR3 reads TGCGCCAGCAGTCCTAGAATCCCCCCCTACGAGCAGTACTTC.

In the case of this clone: Mismatch with germline at one junction end may stem from a read error. The chain carries TRBV24-1 and TRBJ1-6; D perhaps matches TRBD1 (5 bases). Per the germline V gene, CDR1 is KGHDR and CDR2 is SFDVKD. This CDR3 region has 17 residues. CDR3 in amino acids: CTSDPLATESCNSPLHF. In DNA form, the CDR3 reads TGCACCAGTGACCCCCTGGCGACAGAGTCATGTAATTCACCCCTCCACTTT.

V usage is TRBV7-2 and J usage is TRBJ2-7; 10 bases line up with TRBD1. With V trimmed by 6 bases and J by 4 bases, 9 bases remained unmatched. The germline V gene encodes CDR1 SGHTA and CDR2 FQGNSA. This CDR3 has 15 residues. CDR3 region: CASRLHGTGEYEQYF. DNA for the CDR3: TGTGCCAGCAGACTCCACGGGACAGGGGAATACGAGCAGTACTTC.

This clone was recorded at least ten times. This chain joins TRBV19 and TRBJ1-2, with TRBD1 identical over 9 bases. Trimming took 5 bases from V and 7 from J; bases not matched to a gene: 5. CDR1 and CDR2 from the germline V gene are LNHDA and SQIVND (reference sequence). This CDR3 has 13 residues. This CDR3 is CASSEQGAGGYTF. CDR3 bases: TGTGCCAGTAGTGAACAGGGGGCAGGTGGCTACACCTTC.

The V call is TRBV4-1, the J call TRBJ2-7; TRBD1 matches 8 bases. The CDR3 has 18 amino acids. The V gene's germline CDR1 is MGHRA and CDR2 YSYEKL. J gave up 5 bases and V 0 bases, and 15 bases lay outside the gene matches. The CDR3 DNA reads as TGCGCCAGCAGCCAAGATCCCGGGGACAGGCAATTTCGTCACGAGCAGTACTTC. Encoded protein: CASSQDPGDRQFRHEQYF.

CDR3 amino acids: CASSTQGNQPQHF. The CDR3 coding sequence is TGTGCCAGTAGTACCCAGGGGAATCAGCCCCAGCATTTT. This chain uses TRBV19 with TRBJ1-5; a weak D match, TRBD1 (6 bases). Germline loops: CDR1 LNHDA, CDR2 SQIVND (reference sequence). This CDR3 is 13 amino acids long. Trimming shortened V by 4 bases and J by 4 bases, and 8 bases separated the two germline ends.

The V gene is TRBV7-2, the J gene TRBJ2-5; D unresolved. Germline lookup yields CDR1 SGHTA and CDR2 FQGNSA. Trimming shortened V by 4 bases and J by 5 bases, and 11 bases separated the two germline ends. This CDR3 is built from 13 residues. CDR3 nucleotide sequence: TGTGCCAGCAGCTCTGCTATCAAGGAGACCCAGTACTTC. Its protein product is CASSSAIKETQYF.

The chain combines TRBV6-5 with TRBJ1-2, with TRBD1 identical over 11 bases. The V gene's germline CDR1 is MNHEY and CDR2 SVGAGI. The CDR3 length is 14 residues. V lost 5 bases and J lost 8; bases outside the gene matches: 7. CDR3 in DNA: TGTGCCAGCAGTACCTGGGGACAGGGGGAGGGCTACACCTTC. This encodes CASSTWGQGEGYTF.

V and J are TRBV6-5 and TRBJ1-5; D is uncertain. Germline V gene sequence: CDR1 MNHEY, CDR2 SVGAGI. V lost 4 bases and J 5 bases, leaving 9 bases between the germline ends. The length of the CDR3 is 13 residues. CDR3 coding DNA: TGTGCCAGCAGTTCAGTTCCCCATCAGCCCCAGCATTTT. It yields the protein CASSSVPHQPQHF.

This rearrangement joins TRBV28 to TRBJ1-3; 7 positions agree with TRBD1. The germline gives CDR1 MDHEN, CDR2 SYDVKM. The CDR3 loop spans 15 amino acids. With 10 bases clipped from V and 0 bases from J, the junction kept 9 bases outside the gene matches. CDR3 DNA sequence: TGTGCCACTACCGGGACAGTAAGCTCTGGAAACACCATATATTTT. It specifies CATTGTVSSGNTIYF.

CDR3 in DNA: TGTGCCAGCAGCCTTCGATATAGGGAGGACTCTGGAAACACCATATATTTT. It specifies CASSLRYREDSGNTIYF. The chain uses TRBV28 and TRBJ1-3; D is uncertain. Germline V gene lookup returns CDR1 MDHEN and CDR2 SYDVKM. Trimming removed 6 bases from V and 0 bases from J, with 18 bases in between. This CDR3 contains 17 residues. Based on the CDR3 plus reference TRBV28 and TRBJ1-3, the full variable domain is DVKVTQSSRYLVKRTGEKVFLECVQDMDHENMFWYRQDPGLGLRLIYFSYDVKMKEKGDIPEGYSVSREKKERFSLILESASTNQTSMYLCASSLRYREDSGNTIYFGEGSWLTVV.

The CDR3 reads CASSVGTGNYGYTF. The CDR3, as DNA: TGTGCCAGTAGTGTCGGGACAGGGAACTATGGCTACACCTTC. V usage is TRBV19 and J usage is TRBJ1-2; 9 nucleotides line up with TRBD1. This CDR3 is 14 amino acids long. Germline values: CDR1 LNHDA, CDR2 SQIVND (reference sequence). Trimming removed 5 bases from V and 2 bases from J; junction bases left unmatched: 3.

V usage is TRBV10-3 and J usage is TRBJ2-3, with 12 positions matching TRBD1. V shed 4 bases, J shed 6 bases, and the junction held 5 bases outside the gene matches. The length of the CDR3 is 15 residues. Germline V gives CDR1 ENHRY, CDR2 SYGVKD. CDR3 sequence (DNA): TGTGCCATCAGTGGGGGACAGGGGGCGAGGGATACGCAGTATTTT. This gives the protein CAISGGQGARDTQYF.

The chain has TRBV11-2 and TRBJ2-5, with 9 bases lining up with TRBD1. The CDR3 is 15 amino acids. Germline V lookup: CDR1 SGHAT, CDR2 FQNNGV. With V trimmed by 6 bases and J by 5 bases, 10 bases remained unmatched. CDR3 DNA sequence: TGTGCCAGCAGTACGGGACAGGGCCTGGTGGAGACCCAGTACTTC. Translated, it gives CASSTGQGLVETQYF.

The chain uses TRBV2 and TRBJ1-6; a weak D match, TRBD1 (5 bases). Germline values: CDR1 SNHLY, CDR2 FYNNEI. V was shortened by 4 bases and J by 6 bases, with 10 bases between the two germline ends. This CDR3 contains 14 residues. The chain's CDR3 is CASSGRVGNSPLHF. CDR3 DNA sequence: TGTGCCAGCAGTGGCAGGGTGGGTAATTCACCCCTCCACTTT. Looking up the rest from reference TRBV2 and TRBJ1-6 gives the full variable domain: EPEVTQTPSHQVTQMGQEVILRCVPISNHLYFYWYRQILGQKVEFLVSFYNNEISEKSEIFDDQFSVERPDGSNFTLKIRSTKLEDSAMYFCASSGRVGNSPLHFGNGTRLTVT.

The gene calls are TRBV6-5 and TRBJ2-2; 8 positions agree with TRBD2. The V segment lost 5 bases and the J segment 3 bases; nucleotides outside the gene matches: 5. Germline-derived CDR1 and CDR2 are MNHEY and SVGAGI. CDR3 length: 15 amino acids. CDR3 nucleotide sequence: TGTGCCAGCAGTCCGGGGGGGGGACACACCGGGGAGCTGTTTTTT. This sequence encodes CASSPGGGHTGELFF.

This CDR3 reads CASRSGQYNQPQHF. CDR3 DNA: TGTGCCAGCAGATCCGGACAGTACAATCAGCCCCAGCATTTT. This chain links TRBV28 with TRBJ1-5; weak D call: TRBD1 (6 bases). The CDR3 spans 14 residues. Trimming stripped 6 bases from V and 3 bases from J, with 12 bases between. Germline CDR1 is MDHEN and CDR2 is SYDVKM. The full variable domain, in which reference TRBV28 and TRBJ1-5 provide the parts outside the CDR3, is DVKVTQSSRYLVKRTGEKVFLECVQDMDHENMFWYRQDPGLGLRLIYFSYDVKMKEKGDIPEGYSVSREKKERFSLILESASTNQTSMYLCASRSGQYNQPQHFGDGTRLSIL.

This chain's CDR3 is CASRSPHEQYF. The CDR3 DNA reads TGTGCCAGCAGAAGCCCGCACGAGCAGTACTTC. The V call is TRBV2, the J call TRBJ2-7; D unresolved. Germline-derived CDR1 and CDR2 are SNHLY and FYNNEI. The CDR3 consists of 11 residues. The germline V and J ends were trimmed by 6 bases and 5 bases, with 8 bases remaining between them.

V usage is TRBV7-2 and J usage is TRBJ1-1, with D tentatively TRBD1 (6 bases). CDR3 size: 15 residues. Germline-derived CDR1 and CDR2 are SGHTA and FQGNSA. Trimming removed 0 bases from V and 3 bases from J, with 11 bases in between. The CDR3 DNA reads as TGTGCCAGCAGCTTAGCGTTGGCAGGGGACACTGAAGCTTTCTTT. Its translation is CASSLALAGDTEAFF. Full variable domain (remainder filled in from reference TRBV7-2 and TRBJ1-1): GAGVSQSPSNKVTEKGKDVELRCDPISGHTALYWYRQSLGQGLEFLIYFQGNSAPDKSGLPSDRFSAERTGGSVSTLTIQRTQQEDSAVYLCASSLALAGDTEAFFGQGTRLTVV.

The chain combines TRBV5-1 with TRBJ1-1, with a weak D call TRBD1 (6 bases). This CDR3 region has 16 residues. Deletions cut 0 bases from V and 1 base from J, with 13 bases between. Germline V gene lookup returns CDR1 SGHRS and CDR2 YFSETQ. CDR3 residues: CASSLDGGAGNTEAFF. CDR3 bases: TGCGCCAGCAGCTTGGATGGGGGGGCAGGGAACACTGAAGCTTTCTTT.

In DNA form, the CDR3 reads TGTGCCAGCAGCTGGGGGGAGGAGAGCGGGCCCCAGCATTTT. Translating it yields CASSWGEESGPQHF. J is TRBJ1-5 and V is TRBV11-2, with D possibly TRBD1 on 5 matching bases. V lost 4 bases, J lost 9 bases, and 16 bases lay in between. In germline, CDR1 is SGHAT, CDR2 FQNNGV. This CDR3 is 14 amino acids long. The full variable domain, in which reference TRBV11-2 and TRBJ1-5 provide the parts outside the CDR3, is EAGVAQSPRYKIIEKRQSVAFWCNPISGHATLYWYQQILGQGPKLLIQFQNNGVVDDSQLPKDRFSAERLKGVDSTLKIQPAKLEDSAVYLCASSWGEESGPQHFGDGTRLSIL.